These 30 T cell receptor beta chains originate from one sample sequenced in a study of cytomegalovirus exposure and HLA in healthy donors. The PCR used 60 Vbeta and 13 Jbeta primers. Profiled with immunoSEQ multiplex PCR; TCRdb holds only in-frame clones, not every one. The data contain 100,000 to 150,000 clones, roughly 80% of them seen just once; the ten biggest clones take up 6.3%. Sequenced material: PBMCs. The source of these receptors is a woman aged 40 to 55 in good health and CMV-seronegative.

The CDR3, as DNA: TGTGCCAGCTCACCGACAGGGTCGACTGAAGCTTTCTTT. This gives the protein CASSPTGSTEAFF. The chain joins TRBV18 to TRBJ1-1; 7 bases map to TRBD1. The J segment lost 5 bases and the V segment lost 3 bases, leaving 3 bases of the junction unmatched. The CDR3 sequence is 13 residues long. Germline V lookup: CDR1 KGHSH, CDR2 LQKENI.

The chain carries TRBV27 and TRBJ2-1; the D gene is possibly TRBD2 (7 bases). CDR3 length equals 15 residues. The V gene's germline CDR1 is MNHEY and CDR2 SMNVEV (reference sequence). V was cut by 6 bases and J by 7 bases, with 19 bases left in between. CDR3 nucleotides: TGTGCCAGCAGCCTCCGGGGGGCGCGGAGTAATGAGCAGTTCTTC. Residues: CASSLRGARSNEQFF.

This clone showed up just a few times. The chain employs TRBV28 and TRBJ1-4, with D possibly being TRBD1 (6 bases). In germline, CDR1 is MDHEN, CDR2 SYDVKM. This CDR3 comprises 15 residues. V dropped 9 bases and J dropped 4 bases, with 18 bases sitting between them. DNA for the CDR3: TGTGCCAGTACGATTTACAGGGCTGGTAATGAAAAACTGTTTTTT. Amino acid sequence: CASTIYRAGNEKLFF.

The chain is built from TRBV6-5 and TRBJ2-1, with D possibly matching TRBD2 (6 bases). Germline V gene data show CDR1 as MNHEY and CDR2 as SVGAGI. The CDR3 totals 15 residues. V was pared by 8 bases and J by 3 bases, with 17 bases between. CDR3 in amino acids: CASASGRTLYNEQFF. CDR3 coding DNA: TGTGCCAGCGCGTCGGGGAGGACACTCTACAATGAGCAGTTCTTC.

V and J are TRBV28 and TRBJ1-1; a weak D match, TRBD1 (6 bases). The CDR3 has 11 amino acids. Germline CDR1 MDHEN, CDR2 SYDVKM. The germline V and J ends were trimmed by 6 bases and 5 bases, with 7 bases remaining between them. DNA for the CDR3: TGTGCCAGCAGAAGGGGGACTGAAGCTTTCTTT. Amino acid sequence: CASRRGTEAFF.

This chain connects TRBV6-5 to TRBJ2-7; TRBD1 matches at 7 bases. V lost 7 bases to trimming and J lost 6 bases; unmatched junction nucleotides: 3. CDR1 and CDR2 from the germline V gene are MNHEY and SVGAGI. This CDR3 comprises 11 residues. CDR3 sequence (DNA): TGTGCCAGCACCCAGGGGGTCGAGCAGTACTTC. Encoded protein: CASTQGVEQYF.

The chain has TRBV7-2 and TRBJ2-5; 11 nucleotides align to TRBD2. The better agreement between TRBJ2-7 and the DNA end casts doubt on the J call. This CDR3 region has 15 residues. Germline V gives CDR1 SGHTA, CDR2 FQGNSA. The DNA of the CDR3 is TGTGCCAGCAGCTTCACTAGCGGGAGCTCCTACGAGCAGTACTTC. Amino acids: CASSFTSGSSYEQYF.

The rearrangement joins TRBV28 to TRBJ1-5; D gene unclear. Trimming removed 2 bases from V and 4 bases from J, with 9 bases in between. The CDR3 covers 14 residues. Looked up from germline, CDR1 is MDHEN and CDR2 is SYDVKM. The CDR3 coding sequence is TGTGCCAGCAGTTTAATGGGCCTGAATCAGCCCCAGCATTTT. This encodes CASSLMGLNQPQHF.

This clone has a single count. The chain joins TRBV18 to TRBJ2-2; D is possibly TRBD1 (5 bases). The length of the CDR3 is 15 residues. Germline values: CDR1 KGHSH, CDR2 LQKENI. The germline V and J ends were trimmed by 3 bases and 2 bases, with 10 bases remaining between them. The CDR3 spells CASSPLQGNTGELFF. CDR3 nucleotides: TGTGCCAGCTCACCTCTCCAGGGCAACACCGGGGAGCTGTTTTTT.

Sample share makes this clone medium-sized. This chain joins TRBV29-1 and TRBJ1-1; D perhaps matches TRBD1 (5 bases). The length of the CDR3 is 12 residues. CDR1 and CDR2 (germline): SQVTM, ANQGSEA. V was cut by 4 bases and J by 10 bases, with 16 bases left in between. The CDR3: CSVVGARGGAFF. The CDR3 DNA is TGCAGCGTTGTAGGGGCAAGGGGAGGAGCTTTCTTT. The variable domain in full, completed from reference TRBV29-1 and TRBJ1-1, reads SAVISQKPSRDICQRGTSLTIQCQVDSQVTMMFWYRQQPGQSLTLIATANQGSEATYESGFVIDKFPISRPNLTFSTLTVSNMSPEDSSIYLCSVVGARGGAFFGQGTRLTVV.

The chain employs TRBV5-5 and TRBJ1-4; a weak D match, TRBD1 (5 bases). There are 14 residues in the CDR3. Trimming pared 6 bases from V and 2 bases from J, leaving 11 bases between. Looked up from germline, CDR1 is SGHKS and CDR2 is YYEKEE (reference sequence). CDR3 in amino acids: CASTSRGTNEKLFF. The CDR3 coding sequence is TGTGCCAGCACCTCGCGGGGCACTAATGAAAAACTGTTTTTT.

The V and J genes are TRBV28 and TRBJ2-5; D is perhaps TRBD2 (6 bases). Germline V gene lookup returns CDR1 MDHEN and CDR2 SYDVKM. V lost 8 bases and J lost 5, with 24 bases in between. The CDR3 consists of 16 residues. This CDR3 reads CASGIFQGLSMETQYF. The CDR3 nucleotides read TGTGCCAGCGGGATTTTCCAGGGACTTTCGATGGAGACCCAGTACTTC.

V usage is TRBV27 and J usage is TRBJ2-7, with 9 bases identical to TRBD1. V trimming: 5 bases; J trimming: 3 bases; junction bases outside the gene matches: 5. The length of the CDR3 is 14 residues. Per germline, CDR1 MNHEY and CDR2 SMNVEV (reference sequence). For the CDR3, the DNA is TGTGCCAGCAGTCTACAGGGGGCAGGCTACGAGCAGTACTTC. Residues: CASSLQGAGYEQYF.

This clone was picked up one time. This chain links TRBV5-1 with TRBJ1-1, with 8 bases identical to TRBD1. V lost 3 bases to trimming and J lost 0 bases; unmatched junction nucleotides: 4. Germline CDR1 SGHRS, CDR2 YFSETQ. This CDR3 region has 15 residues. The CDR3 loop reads CASSSLTGVNTEAFF. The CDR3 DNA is TGCGCCAGCAGCTCCCTGACAGGGGTGAACACTGAAGCTTTCTTT.

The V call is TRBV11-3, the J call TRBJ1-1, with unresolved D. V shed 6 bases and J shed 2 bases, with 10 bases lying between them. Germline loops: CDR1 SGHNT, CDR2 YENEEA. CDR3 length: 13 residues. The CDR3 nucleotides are TGTGCCAGCAGTGGTTTCGGTAACACTGAAGCTTTCTTT. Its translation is CASSGFGNTEAFF.

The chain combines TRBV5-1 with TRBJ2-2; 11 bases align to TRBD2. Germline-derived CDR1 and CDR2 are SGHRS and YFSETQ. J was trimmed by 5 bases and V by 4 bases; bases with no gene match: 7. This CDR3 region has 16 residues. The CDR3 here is CASSTTSGSMTGELFF. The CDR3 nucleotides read TGCGCCAGCAGCACCACTAGCGGGAGTATGACCGGGGAGCTGTTTTTT.

CDR3 coding DNA: TGCGCCAGCAGCCAAACAAGGACAGGGCCCCTCGGAGATACGCAGTATTTT. It encodes CASSQTRTGPLGDTQYF. The chain has TRBV4-1 and TRBJ2-3; TRBD1 matches 8 bases. This CDR3 has 17 amino acids. The ends lost 2 bases at V and 5 bases at J; junction bases unmatched: 12. Germline V CDR1 and CDR2: MGHRA, YSYEKL.

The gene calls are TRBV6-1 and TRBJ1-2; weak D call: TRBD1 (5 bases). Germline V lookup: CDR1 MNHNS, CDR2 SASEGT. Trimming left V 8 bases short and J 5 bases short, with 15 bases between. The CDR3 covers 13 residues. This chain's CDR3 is CASDSTGWYGYTF. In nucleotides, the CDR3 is TGTGCCAGCGACAGTACTGGGTGGTATGGCTACACCTTC.

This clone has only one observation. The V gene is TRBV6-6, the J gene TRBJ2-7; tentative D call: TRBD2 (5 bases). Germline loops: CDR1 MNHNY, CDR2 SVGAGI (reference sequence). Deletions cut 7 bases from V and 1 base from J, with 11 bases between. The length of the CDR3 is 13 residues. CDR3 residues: CASNEGESYEQYF. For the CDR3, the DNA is TGTGCCAGCAATGAGGGCGAGTCCTACGAGCAGTACTTC.

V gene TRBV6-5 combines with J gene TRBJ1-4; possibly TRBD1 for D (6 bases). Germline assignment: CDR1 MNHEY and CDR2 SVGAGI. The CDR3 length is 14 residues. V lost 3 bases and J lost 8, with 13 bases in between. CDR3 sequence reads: CASSYKPTGEKLFF. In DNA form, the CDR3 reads TGTGCCAGCAGTTATAAACCTACAGGGGAAAAACTGTTTTTT.

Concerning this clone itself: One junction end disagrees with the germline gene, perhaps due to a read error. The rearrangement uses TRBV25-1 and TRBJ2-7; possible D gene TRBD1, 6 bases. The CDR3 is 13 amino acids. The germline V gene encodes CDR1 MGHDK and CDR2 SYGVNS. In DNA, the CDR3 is TGTGCCAGCAGTGAAAAAGGGGTGACAGGAAACCACTTC. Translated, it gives CASSEKGVTGNHF.

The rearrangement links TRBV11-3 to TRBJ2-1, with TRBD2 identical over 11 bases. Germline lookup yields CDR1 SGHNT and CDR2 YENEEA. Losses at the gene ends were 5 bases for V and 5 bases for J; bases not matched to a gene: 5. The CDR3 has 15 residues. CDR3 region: CASSTSGSGHNEQFF. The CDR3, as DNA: TGTGCCAGCAGCACTAGCGGGAGTGGCCACAATGAGCAGTTCTTC.

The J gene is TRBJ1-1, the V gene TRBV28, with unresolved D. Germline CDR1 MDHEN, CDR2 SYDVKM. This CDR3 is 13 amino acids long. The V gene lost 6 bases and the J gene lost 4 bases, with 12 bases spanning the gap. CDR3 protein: CASRKEASTEAFF. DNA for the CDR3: TGTGCCAGCAGAAAGGAGGCCAGCACTGAAGCTTTCTTT. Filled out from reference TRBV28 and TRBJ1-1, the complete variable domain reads DVKVTQSSRYLVKRTGEKVFLECVQDMDHENMFWYRQDPGLGLRLIYFSYDVKMKEKGDIPEGYSVSREKKERFSLILESASTNQTSMYLCASRKEASTEAFFGQGTRLTVV.

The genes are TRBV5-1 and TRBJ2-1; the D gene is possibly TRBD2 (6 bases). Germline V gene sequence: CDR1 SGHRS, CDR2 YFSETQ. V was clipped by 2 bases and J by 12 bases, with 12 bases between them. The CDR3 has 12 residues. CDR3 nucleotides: TGCGCCAGCAGCTTTGAGTGGGGAGGGCAGTTCTTC. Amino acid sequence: CASSFEWGGQFF.

CDR3 in amino acids: CASSLDRAGGTGELFF. The DNA of the CDR3 is TGTGCCAGCAGCTTGGACCGGGCGGGGGGCACCGGGGAGCTGTTTTTT. V and J are TRBV13 and TRBJ2-2; 8 bases agree with TRBD2. Trimming removed 3 bases from V and 4 bases from J; junction bases left unmatched: 7. The germline CDR1 and CDR2 sequences are PRHDT and FYEKMQ (reference sequence). The CDR3 covers 16 residues.

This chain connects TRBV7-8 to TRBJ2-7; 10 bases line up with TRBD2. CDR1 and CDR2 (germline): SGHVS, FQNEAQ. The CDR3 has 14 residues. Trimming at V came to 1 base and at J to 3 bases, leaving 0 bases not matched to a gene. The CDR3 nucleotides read TGTGCCAGCAGCTTAGGACTAGCGGGCTACGAGCAGTACTTC. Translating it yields CASSLGLAGYEQYF. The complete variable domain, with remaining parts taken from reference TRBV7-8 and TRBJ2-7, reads GAGVSQSPRYKVAKRGQDVALRCDPISGHVSLFWYQQALGQGPEFLTYFQNEAQLDKSGLPSDRFFAERPEGSVSTLKIQRTQQEDSAVYLCASSLGLAGYEQYFGPGTRLTVT.

CDR3 region: CASSQPGTGTDTQYF. The CDR3 nucleotides are TGTGCCAGCAGCCAGCCCGGGACAGGGACAGATACGCAGTATTTT. The chain employs TRBV7-6 and TRBJ2-3; TRBD1 aligns across 9 bases. The CDR3 contains 15 residues. Trimming took 5 bases from V and 3 from J; bases not matched to a gene: 6. From germline, CDR1 is SGHVS and CDR2 FNYEAQ.

CDR3 sequence reads: CASRTDSLYEQYF. CDR3 nucleotide sequence: TGTGCCAGCCGGACTGATTCTCTCTACGAGCAGTACTTC. This rearrangement joins TRBV7-9 to TRBJ2-7; perhaps TRBD2 as D (5 bases). Germline V lookup: CDR1 SEHNR, CDR2 FQNEAQ (reference sequence). V was shortened by 8 bases and J by 3 bases, with 14 bases between the two germline ends. There are 13 residues in the CDR3.

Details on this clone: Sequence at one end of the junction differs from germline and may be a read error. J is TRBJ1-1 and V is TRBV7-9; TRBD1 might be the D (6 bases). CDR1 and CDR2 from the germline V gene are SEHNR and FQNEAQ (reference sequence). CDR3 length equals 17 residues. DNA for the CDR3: TGTTCCAGCAGCTTAGCGCTACGACAAGGGGGGGACACTGAAGCTTTCTTT. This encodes CSSSLALRQGGDTEAFF.

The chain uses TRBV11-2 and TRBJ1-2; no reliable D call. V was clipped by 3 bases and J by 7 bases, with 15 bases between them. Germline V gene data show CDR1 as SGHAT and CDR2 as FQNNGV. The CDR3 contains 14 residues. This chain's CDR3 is CASSLQHRRRGYTF. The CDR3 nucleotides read TGTGCCAGCAGCTTGCAGCACAGACGACGTGGCTACACCTTC.